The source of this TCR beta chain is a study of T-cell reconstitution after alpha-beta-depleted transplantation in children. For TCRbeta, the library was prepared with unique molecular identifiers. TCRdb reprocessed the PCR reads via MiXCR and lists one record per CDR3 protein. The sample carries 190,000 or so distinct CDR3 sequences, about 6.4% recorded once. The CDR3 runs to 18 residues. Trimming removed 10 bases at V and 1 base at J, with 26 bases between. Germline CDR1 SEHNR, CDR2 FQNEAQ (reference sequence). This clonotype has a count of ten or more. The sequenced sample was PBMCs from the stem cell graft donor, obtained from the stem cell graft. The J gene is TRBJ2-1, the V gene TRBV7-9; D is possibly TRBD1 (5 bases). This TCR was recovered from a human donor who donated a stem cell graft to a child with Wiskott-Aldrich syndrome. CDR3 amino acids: CAIPPFQGSEKSYNEQFF. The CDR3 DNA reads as TGTGCCATCCCGCCATTCCAGGGTTCCGAAAAATCCTACAATGAGCAGTTCTTC.